The rows below give T cell receptor beta chains drawn from one sample of a study of T cell responses to AZD1222 COVID-19 vaccine. Measured with immunoSEQ multiplex PCR; TCRdb has only the in-frame clones, and not every one. This table has more than 120,000 clones, roughly 90% appearing once. The material was peripheral blood, obtained 28 days after the second AZD1222 dose. These TCRs come from an adult who received the AZD1222 COVID-19 vaccine. Both conserved end residues are part of each CDR3. A D gene is named only where the DNA matches it firmly. Part of the rows lack a size; the others show once, few, many or a class for expanded clones.

size	D	V	J	CDR3	DNA
.	.	TRBV19	TRBJ1-2	CASKDSSLPYGYTF	TGTGCCAGTAAGGACAGCTCGCTTCCTTATGGCTACACCTTC
once	TRBD1	TRBV7-9	TRBJ1-1	CASSFRDPGGTEAFF	TGTGCCAGCAGCTTCAGAGACCCAGGGGGCACTGAAGCTTTCTTT
.	TRBD2	TRBV24-1	TRBJ2-3	CATSGVSGRGDTQYF	TGTGCCACCAGTGGGGTTAGCGGGAGAGGAGATACGCAGTATTTT
.	.	TRBV28	TRBJ1-4	CASSSTTLPGEKLFF	TGTGCCAGCAGTAGTACAACCCTCCCGGGTGAAAAACTGTTTTTT
few	.	TRBV5-1	TRBJ1-4	CASSTGGVGEKLFF	TGCGCCAGCAGCACGGGGGGTGTAGGAGAAAAACTGTTTTTT
once	TRBD2	TRBV28	TRBJ2-1	CASSPGLAIAFDSSYNEQFF	TGTGCCAGCAGTCCCGGACTAGCAATAGCCTTTGATAGCTCCTACAATGAGCAGTTCTTC
.	TRBD2	TRBV6-4	TRBJ2-1	CASSEGREGSNEQFF	TGTGCCAGCAGTGAGGGGCGGGAGGGCTCCAATGAGCAGTTCTTC
.	TRBD2	TRBV10-3	TRBJ2-5	CASKSHGLAGGRETQYF	TGTGCCTCCAAGAGCCACGGACTAGCGGGAGGGAGGGAGACCCAGTACTTC
.	.	TRBV25-1	TRBJ2-2	CASNVGGNTGELFF	TGTGCCAGCAACGTGGGGGGGAACACCGGGGAGCTGTTTTTT
.	TRBD2	TRBV6-5	TRBJ2-3	CATSTSGGPTDTQYF	TGTGCCACCTCGACTAGCGGGGGCCCCACAGATACGCAGTATTTT
.	.	TRBV30	TRBJ2-1	CAWSATGENEQFF	TGTGCCTGGAGTGCTACCGGGGAGAATGAGCAGTTCTTC
.	TRBD2	TRBV30	TRBJ2-1	CAWAGLAGVGSYNEQFF	TGTGCCTGGGCGGGACTAGCGGGAGTTGGGTCCTACAATGAGCAGTTCTTC
.	TRBD1	TRBV6-5	TRBJ1-2	CASSQVGQPNYGYTF	TGTGCCAGCAGTCAGGTGGGACAGCCTAACTATGGCTACACCTTC
.	.	TRBV19	TRBJ2-3	CASSIEGPADTQYF	TGTGCCAGTAGTATTGAAGGGCCCGCGGATACGCAGTATTTT
.	.	TRBV4-3	TRBJ1-6	CASRGGAGDNSPLHF	TGCGCCAGCAGGGGGGGGGCAGGGGATAATTCACCCCTCCACTTT
.	TRBD1	TRBV18	TRBJ1-5	CASSPGQGVGQPQHF	TGTGCCAGCTCACCGGGACAGGGAGTGGGTCAGCCCCAGCATTTT
.	TRBD2	TRBV7-2	TRBJ2-2	CASSLVGSLAGNGELFF	TGTGCCAGCAGCTTAGTTGGCTCGCTAGCGGGAAATGGGGAGCTGTTTTTT
once	TRBD1	TRBV28	TRBJ1-3	CASSLDRGLGNTIYF	TGTGCCAGCAGTTTAGACAGGGGGCTAGGAAACACCATATATTTT
.	TRBD1	TRBV6-2/TRBV6-3	TRBJ2-3	CASSTRTGGVADTQYF	TGTGCCAGCAGTACTCGGACAGGGGGAGTGGCAGATACGCAGTATTTT
.	.	TRBV28	TRBJ1-1	CASSLIRGPAQNTEAFF	TGTGCCAGCAGTCTTATTCGGGGACCGGCGCAGAACACTGAAGCTTTCTTT
.	TRBD2	TRBV12-3/TRBV12-4	TRBJ2-1	CASSLGTSGEQFF	TGTGCCAGCAGTTTAGGGACTAGCGGGGAGCAGTTCTTC
.	TRBD2	TRBV28	TRBJ2-1	CASSFVISAGGSDNEQFF	TGTGCCAGCAGTTTTGTCATTTCTGCGGGAGGGTCTGACAATGAGCAGTTCTTC
.	.	TRBV9	TRBJ1-1	CASNGGTDTEAFF	TGTGCCAGCAATGGTGGAACCGACACTGAAGCTTTCTTT
.	.	TRBV7-2	TRBJ1-5	CASSPYSNQPQHF	TGTGCCAGCAGCCCCTATAGCAATCAGCCCCAGCATTTT
.	TRBD2	TRBV7-8	TRBJ2-7	CASSLETSLAGGLSYEQYF	TGTGCCAGCAGCTTGGAGACTTCACTAGCGGGAGGCCTCTCCTACGAGCAGTACTTC
.	.	TRBV13	TRBJ2-2	CASSPSGGPNTGELFF	TGTGCCAGCAGCCCTAGTGGGGGTCCAAACACCGGGGAGCTGTTTTTT
.	.	TRBV11-2	TRBJ2-7	CASKSLDSYEQYF	TGTGCCAGCAAGTCCCTGGACTCTTACGAGCAGTACTTC
few	TRBD1	TRBV19	TRBJ2-7	CASSNRGLEQYF	TGTGCCAGTAGCAACAGGGGGCTCGAGCAGTACTTC
once	.	TRBV11-2	TRBJ2-6	CASSYQGSGANVLTF	TGTGCCAGCAGTTACCAGGGTTCCGGGGCCAACGTCCTGACTTTC
once	TRBD1	TRBV28	TRBJ2-7	CASRLDRGGLIF	TGTGCCAGCAGACTTGACAGGGGCGGGTTGATCTTC
.	TRBD1	TRBV28	TRBJ1-5	CASSLVGTGNNQPQHF	TGTGCCAGCAGTTTAGTGGGGACAGGGAACAATCAGCCCCAGCATTTT
.	TRBD2	TRBV10-2	TRBJ2-7	CASTPRGSGRASYEQYF	TGCGCCAGCACACCGAGGGGTAGCGGGAGGGCCAGCTACGAGCAGTACTTC
.	TRBD2	TRBV24-1	TRBJ2-1	CATSDLSLAGANEQFF	TGTGCCACCAGTGATTTGTCCCTAGCGGGGGCCAATGAGCAGTTCTTC
.	.	TRBV7-8	TRBJ1-1	CASSLLGFGTEAFF	TGTGCCAGCAGCTTACTAGGGTTCGGCACTGAAGCTTTCTTT
.	.	TRBV10-1	TRBJ2-2	CASSETTTTAGELFF	TGCGCCAGCAGTGAGACTACCACTACGGCCGGGGAGCTGTTTTTT
.	.	TRBV5-1	TRBJ1-2	CASSLSGAPGYTF	TGCGCCAGCAGCTTGTCGGGGGCGCCGGGCTACACCTTC
.	.	TRBV30	TRBJ1-5	CAWEPGPSQPQHF	TGTGCCTGGGAACCGGGCCCATCTCAGCCCCAGCATTTT
.	TRBD1	TRBV18	TRBJ1-6	CASSLTGAKTNSPLHF	TGTGCCAGCTCACTAACAGGGGCCAAGACCAATTCACCCCTCCACTTT
.	TRBD2	TRBV7-3	TRBJ2-1	CASSPKRGEYNEQFF	TGTGCCAGCAGCCCGAAGCGGGGGGAGTACAATGAGCAGTTCTTC
.	.	TRBV7-9	TRBJ1-1	CASSATGPGTEAFF	TGTGCCAGCAGCGCCACCGGGCCGGGGACTGAAGCTTTCTTT
.	.	TRBV5-1	TRBJ1-2	CASSLDGGDNYGYTF	TGCGCCAGCAGCTTGGATGGGGGGGATAACTATGGCTACACCTTC
.	TRBD1	TRBV7-9	TRBJ2-3	CASSSDRGTDTQYF	TGTGCCAGCAGCTCAGACAGGGGTACAGATACGCAGTATTTT
.	TRBD1	TRBV7-2	TRBJ1-1	CASSVSMDRANTEAFF	TGTGCCAGCAGCGTTAGTATGGACAGGGCGAACACTGAAGCTTTCTTT
.	TRBD1	TRBV28	TRBJ1-5	CASSWDRGRNQPQHF	TGTGCCAGCAGTTGGGACAGGGGGCGGAATCAGCCCCAGCATTTT
.	TRBD2	TRBV7-2	TRBJ2-7	CASSPLAGERHEQYF	TGTGCCAGCAGCCCCCTCGCGGGAGAGAGACACGAGCAGTACTTC
.	.	TRBV30	TRBJ1-5	CAWTQASGQPQHF	TGTGCCTGGACACAGGCTTCTGGGCAGCCCCAGCATTTT
.	.	TRBV20-1	TRBJ1-2	CSGTKGGYTF	TGCAGTGGGACAAAGGGGGGCTACACCTTC
few	.	TRBV7-8	TRBJ1-3	CASSLAVGSSGNTIYF	TGTGCCAGCAGCTTAGCTGTCGGGAGCTCTGGAAACACCATATATTTT
.	TRBD1	TRBV27	TRBJ2-5	CASSLWGQGSYPEAQYF	TGTGCCAGCAGTTTATGGGGACAGGGCAGCTACCCAGAGGCCCAGTACTTC
.	.	TRBV6-5	TRBJ2-3	CASTRQQNTDTQYF	TGTGCCAGCACCCGGCAACAGAACACAGATACGCAGTATTTT
.	.	TRBV7-3	TRBJ2-2	CASTEGGRTGELFF	TGTGCCAGCACCGAAGGGGGAAGGACCGGGGAGCTGTTTTTT
.	TRBD1	TRBV28	TRBJ1-4	CASSSSGTGAEKLFF	TGTGCCAGCAGTTCGTCCGGGACAGGGGCTGAAAAACTGTTTTTT
few	TRBD2	TRBV4-3	TRBJ2-2	CASSQDRTSGTGELFF	TGCGCCAGCAGCCAAGATCGCACTAGCGGGACCGGGGAGCTGTTTTTT
.	.	TRBV9	TRBJ2-1	CASSVGIGKTTDNEQFF	TGTGCCAGCAGCGTAGGGATCGGGAAAACAACGGACAATGAGCAGTTCTTC
.	.	TRBV28	TRBJ1-1	CASSLVRENTEAFF	TGTGCCAGCAGTTTGGTCCGGGAGAACACTGAAGCTTTCTTT